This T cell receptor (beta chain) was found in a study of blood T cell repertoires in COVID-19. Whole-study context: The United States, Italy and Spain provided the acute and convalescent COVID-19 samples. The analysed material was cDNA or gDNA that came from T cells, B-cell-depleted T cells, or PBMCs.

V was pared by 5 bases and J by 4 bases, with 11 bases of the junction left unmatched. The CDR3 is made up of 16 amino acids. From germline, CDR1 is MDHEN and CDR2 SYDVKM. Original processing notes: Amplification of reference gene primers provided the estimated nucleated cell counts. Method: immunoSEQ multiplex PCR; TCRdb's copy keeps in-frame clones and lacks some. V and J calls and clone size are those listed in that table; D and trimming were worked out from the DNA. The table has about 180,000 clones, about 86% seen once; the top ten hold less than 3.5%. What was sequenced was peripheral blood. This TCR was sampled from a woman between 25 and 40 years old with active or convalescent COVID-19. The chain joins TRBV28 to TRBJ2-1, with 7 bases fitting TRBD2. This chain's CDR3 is CASSLLPGGSYNEQFF. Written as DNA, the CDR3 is TGTGCCAGCAGTCTCCTCCCTGGCGGGAGTTACAATGAGCAGTTCTTC.